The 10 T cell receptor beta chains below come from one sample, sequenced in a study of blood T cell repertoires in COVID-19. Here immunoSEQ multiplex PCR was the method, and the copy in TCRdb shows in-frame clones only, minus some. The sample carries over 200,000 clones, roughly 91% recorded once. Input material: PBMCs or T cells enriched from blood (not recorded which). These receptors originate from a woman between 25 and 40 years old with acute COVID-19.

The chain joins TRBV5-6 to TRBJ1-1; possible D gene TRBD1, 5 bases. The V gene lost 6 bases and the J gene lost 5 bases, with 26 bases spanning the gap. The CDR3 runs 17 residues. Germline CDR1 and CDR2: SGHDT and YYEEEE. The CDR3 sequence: CASTDGPPDNSKTEAFF. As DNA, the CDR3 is TGTGCCAGCACCGACGGGCCTCCGGACAACTCAAAAACTGAAGCTTTCTTT. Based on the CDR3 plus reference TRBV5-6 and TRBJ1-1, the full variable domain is DAGVTQSPTHLIKTRGQQVTLRCSPKSGHDTVSWYQQALGQGPQFIFQYYEEEERQRGNFPDRFSGHQFPNYSSELNVNALLLGDSALYLCASTDGPPDNSKTEAFFGQGTRLTVV.

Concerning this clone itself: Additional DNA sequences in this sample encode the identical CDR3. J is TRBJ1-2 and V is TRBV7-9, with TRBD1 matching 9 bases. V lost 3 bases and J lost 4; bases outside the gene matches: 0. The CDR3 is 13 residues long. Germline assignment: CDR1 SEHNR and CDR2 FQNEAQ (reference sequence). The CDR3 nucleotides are TGTGCCAGCAGCTTGGGACAGGGCTATGGCTACACCTTC. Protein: CASSLGQGYGYTF.

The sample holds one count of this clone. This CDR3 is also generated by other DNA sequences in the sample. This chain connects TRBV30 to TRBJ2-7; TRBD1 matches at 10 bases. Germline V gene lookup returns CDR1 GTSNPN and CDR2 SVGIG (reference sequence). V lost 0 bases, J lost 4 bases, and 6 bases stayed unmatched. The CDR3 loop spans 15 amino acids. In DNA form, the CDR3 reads TGTGCCTGGAGTGTACGGGACAGGGGCATATACGAGCAGTACTTC. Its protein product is CAWSVRDRGIYEQYF. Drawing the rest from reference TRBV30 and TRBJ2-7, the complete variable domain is SQTIHQWPATLVQPVGSPLSLECTVEGTSNPNLYWYRQAAGRGLQLLFYSVGIGQISSEVPQNLSASRPQDRQFILSSKKLLLSDSGFYLCAWSVRDRGIYEQYFGPGTRLTVT.

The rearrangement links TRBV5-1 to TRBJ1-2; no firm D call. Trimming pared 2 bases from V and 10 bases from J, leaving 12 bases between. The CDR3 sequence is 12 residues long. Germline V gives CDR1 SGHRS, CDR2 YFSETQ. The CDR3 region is CASSFDGENYTF. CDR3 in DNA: TGCGCCAGCAGCTTTGACGGGGAGAACTACACCTTC.

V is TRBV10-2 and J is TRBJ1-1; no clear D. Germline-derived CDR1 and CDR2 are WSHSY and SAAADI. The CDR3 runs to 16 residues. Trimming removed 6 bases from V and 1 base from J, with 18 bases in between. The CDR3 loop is CASRDSPGTPNTEAFF. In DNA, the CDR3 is TGCGCCAGCAGGGACTCACCGGGAACGCCGAACACTGAAGCTTTCTTT.

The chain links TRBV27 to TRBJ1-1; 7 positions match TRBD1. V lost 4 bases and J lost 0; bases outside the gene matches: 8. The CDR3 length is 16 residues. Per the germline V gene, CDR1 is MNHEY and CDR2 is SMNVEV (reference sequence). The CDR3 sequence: CASSSQKTGLNTEAFF. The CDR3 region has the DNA TGTGCCAGCAGTTCCCAAAAGACAGGGCTGAACACTGAAGCTTTCTTT.

CDR3 in DNA: TGCAGCGTTGGGACACCAACTAACTATGGCTACACCTTC. Its protein product is CSVGTPTNYGYTF. The rearrangement uses TRBV29-1 and TRBJ1-2; weak D call: TRBD1 (5 bases). CDR3 length: 13 residues. Germline-derived CDR1 and CDR2 are SQVTM and ANQGSEA. Trimming pared 4 bases from V and 0 bases from J, leaving 9 bases between.

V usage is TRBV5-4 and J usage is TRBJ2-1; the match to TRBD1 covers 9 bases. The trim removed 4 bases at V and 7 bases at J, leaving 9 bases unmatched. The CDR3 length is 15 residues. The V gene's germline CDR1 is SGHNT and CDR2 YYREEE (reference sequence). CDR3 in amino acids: CASSPRGTGLNEQFF. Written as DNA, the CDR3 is TGTGCCAGCAGCCCTCGTGGGACAGGGTTGAATGAGCAGTTCTTC. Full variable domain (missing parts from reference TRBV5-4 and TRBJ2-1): ETGVTQSPTHLIKTRGQQVTLRCSSQSGHNTVSWYQQALGQGPQFIFQYYREEENGRGNFPPRFSGLQFPNYSSELNVNALELDDSALYLCASSPRGTGLNEQFFGPGTRLTVL.

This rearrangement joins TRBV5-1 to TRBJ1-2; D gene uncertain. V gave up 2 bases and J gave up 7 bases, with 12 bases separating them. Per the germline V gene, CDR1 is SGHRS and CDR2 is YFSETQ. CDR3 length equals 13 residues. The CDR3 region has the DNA TGCGCCAGCAGCTTAGGAGGGCTGAGTGGCTACACCTTC. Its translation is CASSLGGLSGYTF.

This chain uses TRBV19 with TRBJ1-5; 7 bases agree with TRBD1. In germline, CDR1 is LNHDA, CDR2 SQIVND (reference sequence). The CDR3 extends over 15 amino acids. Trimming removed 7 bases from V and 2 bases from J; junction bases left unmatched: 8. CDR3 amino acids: CASTSGGLGNQPQHF. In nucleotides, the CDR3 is TGTGCCAGTACTTCAGGGGGATTGGGCAATCAGCCCCAGCATTTT.